These 27 T cell receptor beta chains came from one sample sequenced in a study of blood T cells in healthy people across ages. Then a second PCR, running roughly 6 to 12 cycles, was carried out with a sample-barcoded 5' primer and a J-beta primer mix. TCRdb independently ran MiXCR on the 5' RACE reads; one entry per CDR3 protein. Here the sample spans about 680,000 distinct CDR3 sequences, around half being singletons. Sequencing was done on a sample of blood. The receptors were sampled from a woman aged 60-75 years in good health.

The J gene is TRBJ2-7, the V gene TRBV3-1; unclear D gene. Germline assignment: CDR1 LGHDT and CDR2 YNNKEL (reference sequence). V dropped 4 bases and J dropped 2 bases, with 12 bases sitting between them. CDR3 size: 14 residues. CDR3 in DNA: TGTGCCAGCAGCCTTCCGGGCCGCCCCTACGAGCAGTACTTC. Encoded protein: CASSLPGRPYEQYF.

J is TRBJ2-3 and V is TRBV7-3; 10 bases agree with TRBD1. CDR3 length equals 16 residues. The V segment lost 2 bases and the J segment 0 bases; nucleotides outside the gene matches: 2. Germline CDR1 SGHTA, CDR2 FQGTGA. CDR3 sequence (DNA): TGTGCCAGCAGCTTATGGGGACAGGGGAGCACAGATACGCAGTATTTT. It translates to CASSLWGQGSTDTQYF.

The chain recombines TRBV9 with TRBJ2-7; perhaps TRBD2 as D (6 bases). Trimming took off 0 bases at V and 5 bases at J, with 12 bases between the two ends. CDR1 is SGDLS, CDR2 YYNGEE, per germline. The CDR3 has 14 amino acids. In nucleotides, the CDR3 is TGTGCCAGCAGCGTAGCCCGGGAGCTCGACGAGCAGTACTTC. It codes for CASSVARELDEQYF.

The chain carries TRBV20-1 and TRBJ2-7, with a weak D call TRBD1 (7 bases). The DNA end favors TRBJ2-5, so the J call may be wrong. CDR1 is DFQATT and CDR2 is SNEGSKA in the germline V gene (reference sequence). The CDR3 totals 14 residues. CDR3 bases: TGCAGTGCTAGGTTTCAGGGGGGTTATAAGACCCAGTACTTC. Translated, it gives CSARFQGGYKTQYF.

The J gene is TRBJ1-5, the V gene TRBV20-1; 7 positions agree with TRBD1. The CDR3 spans 15 residues. The germline V gene encodes CDR1 DFQATT and CDR2 SNEGSKA (reference sequence). Trimming removed 4 bases from V and 0 bases from J; junction bases left unmatched: 6. CDR3 coding DNA: TGCAGTGCTATTTCACAGGGGTATAGCAATCAGCCCCAGCATTTT. This encodes CSAISQGYSNQPQHF.

The CDR3 DNA sequence: TGTGCCTGGAGTGTAGGGGGCTATGAGCAGTTCTTC. This codes for CAWSVGGYEQFF. J is TRBJ2-1 and V is TRBV30; 7 bases align to TRBD1. Per the germline V gene, CDR1 is GTSNPN and CDR2 is SVGIG (reference sequence). J gave up 8 bases and V 0 bases, and 1 base lay outside the gene matches. CDR3 length: 12 amino acids.

The chain employs TRBV28 and TRBJ2-3; the D is unclear. Trimming pared 6 bases from V and 2 bases from J, leaving 18 bases between. This CDR3 has 16 residues. CDR1 is MDHEN, CDR2 SYDVKM, per germline. The DNA for the CDR3 is TGTGCCAGCAGAAGCACTCAAGTCCTTCCCACAGATACGCAGTATTTT. Residues: CASRSTQVLPTDTQYF.

This clonotype was counted a single time. At one end the junction does not follow the germline gene, possibly because of a read error. The genes are TRBV6-2 or TRBV6-3 and TRBJ2-1, with TRBD2 matching over 9 bases. The CDR3 is made up of 14 amino acids. The germline V gene encodes CDR1 MNHEY and CDR2 SVGEGT. Here the CDR3 reads CASSFSGGINEQFF. Here the CDR3 DNA reads TGTGCCAGTAGTTTTAGCGGGGGCATAAATGAGCAGTTCTTC.

V is TRBV27 and J is TRBJ2-7; 10 bases are shared with TRBD1. Trimming removed 6 bases from V and 1 base from J; junction bases left unmatched: 6. CDR3 size: 15 residues. Germline lookup yields CDR1 MNHEY and CDR2 SMNVEV (reference sequence). The CDR3 sequence is CASRARQGASYEQYF. The DNA of the CDR3 is TGTGCCAGCAGAGCAAGACAGGGGGCGTCCTACGAGCAGTACTTC.

The genes are TRBV10-3 and TRBJ2-1; 8 nucleotides match TRBD2. The CDR3 spans 13 residues. Germline V gene lookup returns CDR1 ENHRY and CDR2 SYGVKD. The ends lost 11 bases at V and 1 base at J; junction bases unmatched: 4. The chain's CDR3 is CAAGGASYNEQFF. The CDR3, as DNA: TGTGCCGCCGGGGGGGCTTCCTACAATGAGCAGTTCTTC.

The rearrangement links TRBV4-3 to TRBJ2-1; D not certain. Germline values: CDR1 LGHNA, CDR2 YSLEER. The CDR3 runs to 16 residues. The V end lost 1 base, the J end lost 6 bases, and 16 bases lay between the germline ends. The CDR3 spells CASSQALFGAPNEQFF. The DNA of the CDR3 is TGCGCCAGCAGCCAAGCGTTGTTCGGAGCCCCCAATGAGCAGTTCTTC.

J is TRBJ1-1 and V is TRBV7-2; D is unresolved. The CDR3 extends over 15 amino acids. Per the germline V gene, CDR1 is SGHTA and CDR2 is FQGNSA. V was pared by 1 base and J by 4 bases, with 13 bases between. The CDR3 is CASSLDAGVFTEAFF. DNA of the CDR3: TGTGCCAGCAGCTTAGATGCAGGAGTGTTCACTGAAGCTTTCTTT.

This clonotype was picked up a small number of times. This chain uses TRBV29-1 with TRBJ2-1, with D perhaps matching TRBD1 or TRBD2 (5 bases each). The germline gives CDR1 SQVTM, CDR2 ANQGSEA. The CDR3 loop spans 15 amino acids. V was clipped by 4 bases and J by 3 bases, with 16 bases between them. The CDR3 sequence: CSVGGTGPIYNEQFF. Written as DNA, the CDR3 is TGCAGCGTTGGGGGGACGGGACCAATCTACAATGAGCAGTTCTTC.

V usage is TRBV6-2 or TRBV6-3 and J usage is TRBJ2-3, with D possibly being TRBD2 (5 bases). Trimming took off 3 bases at V and 6 bases at J, with 10 bases between the two ends. Germline V gene lookup returns CDR1 MNHEY and CDR2 SVGEGT. This CDR3 region has 13 residues. CDR3 residues: CASSYRESDTQYF. As DNA, the CDR3 is TGTGCCAGCAGTTATAGGGAGTCGGATACGCAGTATTTT.

The gene calls are TRBV29-1 and TRBJ2-1; D tentatively fits TRBD1 or TRBD2 (5 bases each). The CDR3 contains 13 residues. The V end lost 6 bases, the J end lost 10 bases, and 19 bases lay between the germline ends. Looked up from germline, CDR1 is SQVTM and CDR2 is ANQGSEA. The DNA for the CDR3 is TGCAGCGTGCCGGGACCCCCCGGTTGGGAGCAGTTCTTC. This gives the protein CSVPGPPGWEQFF.

Concerning this clonotype: A read error may account for a junction end that differs from germline. The chain uses TRBV6-1 and TRBJ1-4; perhaps TRBD1 as D (5 bases). Germline V gene sequence: CDR1 MNHNS, CDR2 SASEGT. CDR3 length: 13 residues. The CDR3 DNA follows: TGTGCCAGCGGTGAAGGGGATTATGAAAAACTGTTTTTT. Protein sequence: CASGEGDYEKLFF.

The genes are TRBV29-1 and TRBJ2-1; 14 nucleotides align to TRBD2. CDR1 is SQVTM, CDR2 ANQGSEA, per germline. Germline trimming cut 6 bases from V and 8 bases from J; bases unmatched to any gene: 6. The length of the CDR3 is 14 residues. This CDR3 reads CSVTGTSGSYEQFF. The CDR3 DNA reads TGCAGCGTAACCGGGACTAGCGGGAGTTATGAGCAGTTCTTC.

This clonotype was observed a handful of times. This chain joins TRBV5-1 and TRBJ1-2; possible D gene TRBD1, 5 bases. V lost 1 base, J lost 8 bases, and 12 bases lay in between. This CDR3 region has 13 residues. Germline lookup yields CDR1 SGHRS and CDR2 YFSETQ. The CDR3 DNA reads TGCGCCAGCAGCTTGAACAGGAATGAGGGCTACACCTTC. As protein: CASSLNRNEGYTF.

V gene TRBV7-9 combines with J gene TRBJ1-2; TRBD1 might be the D (5 bases). Trimming took off 4 bases at V and 4 bases at J, with 13 bases between the two ends. CDR1 SEHNR and CDR2 FQNEAQ come from the germline V gene (reference sequence). The CDR3 is 14 amino acids. The CDR3 region is CASSSRGFAYGYTF. CDR3 nucleotide sequence: TGTGCCAGCAGCTCGCGGGGGTTCGCCTATGGCTACACCTTC.

The chain couples TRBV6-6 to TRBJ2-5; perhaps TRBD1 as D (5 bases). CDR3 length: 15 amino acids. CDR1 is MNHNY, CDR2 SVGAGI, per germline (reference sequence). With 5 bases removed from V and 11 bases from J, the gap between germline ends came to 24 bases. DNA of the CDR3: TGTGCCAGCAGTAGGGGCCCCGAAGGTAGATACGTGCAGTACTTC. This translates into CASSRGPEGRYVQYF.

V and J are TRBV12-3 or TRBV12-4 and TRBJ1-5; D may be TRBD1 (6 bases). Trimming pared 6 bases from V and 5 bases from J, leaving 11 bases between. This CDR3 contains 13 residues. The CDR3 spells CASSPRTDQPQHF. For the CDR3, the DNA is TGTGCCAGCAGCCCCCGGACAGATCAGCCCCAGCATTTT.

The chain employs TRBV20-1 and TRBJ2-7, with TRBD2 identical over 8 bases. CDR1 DFQATT and CDR2 SNEGSKA come from the germline V gene (reference sequence). CDR3 size: 13 residues. V gave up 6 bases and J gave up 0 bases; unmatched junction bases: 4. The CDR3 bases are TGCAGTGCCGGTAGCGGGGCCTCCTACGAGCAGTACTTC. Its protein product is CSAGSGASYEQYF.

This clonotype was observed a handful of times. This chain connects TRBV4-2 to TRBJ2-4, with D perhaps TRBD1 (7 bases). The CDR3 loop spans 16 amino acids. CDR1 is LGHNA and CDR2 is YNFKEQ in the germline V gene. Trimming shortened V by 0 bases and J by 5 bases, and 14 bases separated the two germline ends. In nucleotides, the CDR3 is TGTGCCAGCAGCCAAGATCGGGCGGGACAGCAAAACATTCAGTACTTC. Protein product: CASSQDRAGQQNIQYF.

This clonotype was detected once. Written as DNA, the CDR3 is TGTGCCAGCAGCGACGGGGGACACTCGAATGAGCAGTTCTTC. Amino acid sequence: CASSDGGHSNEQFF. This chain connects TRBV6-2 or TRBV6-3 to TRBJ2-1; either TRBD1 or TRBD2 may supply D (6 bases each). The CDR3 consists of 14 residues. V lost 6 bases and J 7 bases, leaving 16 bases between the germline ends. CDR1 MNHEY and CDR2 SVGEGT come from the germline V gene.

The rearrangement joins TRBV28 to TRBJ2-2, with 7 bases matching TRBD1. V shed 4 bases and J 7 bases; nucleotides not matched to a gene: 9. Germline assignment: CDR1 MDHEN and CDR2 SYDVKM. CDR3 length equals 15 residues. This CDR3 is CASSSLDRAVGELFF. For the CDR3, the DNA is TGTGCCAGCAGTTCACTAGACAGGGCGGTCGGGGAGCTGTTTTTT.

The sample holds a few counts of this clonotype. This rearrangement joins TRBV2 to TRBJ2-7; 13 bases agree with TRBD2. The CDR3 is made up of 15 amino acids. Germline V gene sequence: CDR1 SNHLY, CDR2 FYNNEI. Unmatched junction bases numbered 8, after V lost 7 bases and J lost 5 bases. The CDR3 sequence: CASTLRTSGSHEQYF. The CDR3 coding sequence is TGTGCCAGCACCCTCCGGACTAGCGGGAGCCACGAGCAGTACTTC.

The chain combines TRBV3-1 with TRBJ2-5; D might be TRBD2 (6 bases). The ends were cut back, 3 bases at V and 5 bases at J, with 13 bases in the middle. Germline lookup yields CDR1 LGHDT and CDR2 YNNKEL (reference sequence). The CDR3 spans 14 residues. This CDR3 is CASSHGGTAETQYF. The CDR3 region has the DNA TGTGCCAGCAGCCACGGGGGAACTGCTGAGACCCAGTACTTC.